Described below is a single T cell receptor beta chain sequence and its context. Its antigen is currently not known. No base quality values were provided; no much bigger clone lies one nucleotide off. The entry originates in a study of cytomegalovirus exposure and HLA in healthy donors (dated by TCRdb to 2017 to 2019). Regarding the study in general: According to a later analysis, one platform produced both the 120 validation repertoires and the 666 repertoires of the first cohort. The aim of the study was to test whether cataloging public T cell receptors could identify signatures of past pathogen exposure. To predict cytomegalovirus infection status, the study combined high-throughput TCR immunosequencing, statistical association of individual TCRs with disease status, and machine learning. In addition to the first cohort of 666 subjects, a separate validation cohort of approximately 110 different subjects was used.

Separate from the approximately 670-subject first cohort, the validation cohort of 120 subjects was the group to which the donors belonged. The method was the immunoSEQ multiplex PCR assay. As for the original processing: A statistical classification framework was built to diagnose cytomegalovirus status from the catalog of TCR beta chain sequences. TCRdb obtained this table from immuneACCESS and retained in-frame rearrangements with V and J assigned. These tables miss some clones; where compared with another copy, unresolved V genes account for less than half of the shortfall, and the remainder is unexplained. That table gives V, J and clone size, and the DNA gave D and trimming. In this sample the table shows 150,000 to 200,000 clones, 86% of which occur a single time. About 7.7% of the sample goes to the ten largest clones. Including cysteine and phenylalanine, the CDR3 has 17 amino acids. Solely the CDR3 DNA is kept, with 51 bases framed from the first base. V loses 8 bases of germline sequence and J loses 7 bases, and the interval between the two ends is 30 bases. Per the germline V gene, MDHEN is the CDR1 and SYDVKM is the CDR2.

What the research found in general, with its limitations: The classifier was reported to diagnose cytomegalovirus status with high specificity and sensitivity in both the original and validation cohorts. While some public TCRs were present in many individuals, most TCR sequences turned up only very rarely across donors. A total of fewer than 200 TCR beta chains were listed by the study as associated with cytomegalovirus. Three of the identified cytomegalovirus-associated TCR beta chains were confirmed in vitro to be specific for cytomegalovirus antigens. Of the cluster scores, roughly 95% were above 0 in a later analysis, which found that TCRs clustered in the first cohort also tended to co-occur in the 120 or so validation repertoires. According to the authors, the approach could potentially be generalized to other disease states and immunological phenotypes. A later analysis lacked HLA typing for the validation cohort, so it scored co-occurrence in that cohort across all 120 or so repertoires.

Sequencing input: PBMCs. This receptor was obtained from a man in his thirties or forties in good health and CMV-seropositive. The rearrangement joined TRBV28 to TRBJ2-7; tentative D gene TRBD2, with 5 bases matching. The DNA is as follows: TGTGCCAGCGAGGCTCAACCGGGGAACGACCCTTCGGGGGAGCAGTACTTC. This encodes CASEAQPGNDPSGEQYF.